These T cell receptor beta chains were read from a single sample in a study of blood T cell repertoires in COVID-19. Clones were sequenced by immunoSEQ multiplex PCR, and TCRdb holds only the in-frame ones, with some missing. The sample shows over 200,000 clones, roughly nine tenths of them seen only once. Input material: peripheral blood. These receptors originate from a middle-aged man with acute or convalescent COVID-19. CDR3s leave out the opening cysteine and the closing phenylalanine or tryptophan. Fields, in order: J gene, V gene, CDR3 protein.

TRBJ2-7	TRBV29-1	SVEAIGGGAREQY
TRBJ2-7	TRBV12-3/TRBV12-4	ASTTDGNEQY
TRBJ2-3	TRBV28	ASRDAGADTQY
TRBJ2-7	TRBV5-5	ASSPDSHHEQY
TRBJ2-2	TRBV7-2	ASSLYRSSTGELF
TRBJ2-1	TRBV12-3/TRBV12-4	ASSSGNNEQF
TRBJ1-2	TRBV5-3	ARSSRQIPYGYT
TRBJ1-1	TRBV7-9	ASSLQLSTEAF
TRBJ2-1	TRBV19	ASSPGAPNEQF
TRBJ1-2	TRBV5-1	AILLASNYGYT
TRBJ2-6	TRBV28	ASSLWTSGGVVLT
TRBJ2-2	TRBV6-4	ASSDSGSSGELF
TRBJ1-4	TRBV4-3	ASSSGMDLNEKLF
TRBJ1-5	TRBV19	ASSMRGRNQPQH
TRBJ1-1	TRBV10-1	ASKTDRGDTEAF
TRBJ2-7	TRBV5-4	ASSSGTSGPSPFYEQY
TRBJ2-7	TRBV5-1	ASSPGQRWEQY
TRBJ1-4	TRBV10-3	ATGGADEKLF
TRBJ2-1	TRBV27	ASSSLAGEQF
TRBJ1-1	TRBV27	ASSLLRGSRTEAF
TRBJ1-2	TRBV2	ASTRQGANYGYT
TRBJ2-7	TRBV7-2	ASSSFSYYEQY
TRBJ2-1	TRBV25-1	ASSAPTGPYNEQF
TRBJ2-7	TRBV7-2	ASSLGWGLAHEQY
TRBJ2-7	TRBV6-5	ASSYSGGHGEQY
TRBJ2-7	TRBV28	ASSSGESVSYEQY
TRBJ1-2	TRBV25-1	ASSGDRTNYGYT
TRBJ2-2	TRBV11-2	ASSQVAGGGEVYTGELF
TRBJ2-7	TRBV12-3/TRBV12-4	ASSQGNYEQY
TRBJ1-5	TRBV25-1	ASSLNSNQPQH
TRBJ2-7	TRBV27	ASSSPGQGAVSYEQY
TRBJ2-3	TRBV5-1	ASSLAGLAGGSTQY
TRBJ1-3	TRBV2	ASSEDRADSGNTIY
TRBJ2-3	TRBV7-2	ASSSWGGGSADTQY
TRBJ2-4	TRBV3-1/TRBV3-2	ASSQDLGTGMTDIQY
TRBJ2-3	TRBV19	ASRFRGRGTDTQY
TRBJ2-1	TRBV28	ASRLRGGGTHNEQF
TRBJ2-3	TRBV5-1	ASSFGQNTDTQY
TRBJ1-3	TRBV5-1	ASSSGGGSGNTIY
TRBJ2-5	TRBV18	ASSPLQGQETQY
TRBJ1-1	TRBV18	ASSPPTGHTEAF
TRBJ1-2	TRBV6-5	ASSYYQGRDYGYT
TRBJ1-2	TRBV29-1	SVGAQNYGYT
TRBJ2-1	TRBV19	ASSIGTSYNEQF
TRBJ1-2	TRBV30	ALLSTTGGLDGYT
TRBJ2-7	TRBV11-2	ASPGGLPYEQY
TRBJ2-1	TRBV2	ASRPGLAGGEQF
TRBJ2-5	TRBV28	ASSLGGGSIETQY
TRBJ2-3	TRBV5-4	ASSPTGTTRDTQY
TRBJ2-7	TRBV27	ASAERGQGISSYEQY
TRBJ2-3	TRBV2	ASSDRQGVDTQY
TRBJ1-2	TRBV2	ASSQGGYT
TRBJ2-7	TRBV6-2/TRBV6-3	ASSNGGVNPYEQY
TRBJ2-7	TRBV9	ASSEGGASGNPYEQY
TRBJ1-5	TRBV29-1	SVGTEFNQPQH